The 21 T cell receptor beta chains below come from one sample, sequenced in a study of blood T cell repertoires in COVID-19. The assay was immunoSEQ multiplex PCR, and TCRdb's table has in-frame clones only and misses some. The sample has 100,000 to 120,000 clones, approximately 82% seen once; the top ten hold 4% to 4.5%. The sequencing input was peripheral blood. The receptors stem from a woman in her sixties or seventies with acute or convalescent COVID-19.

This clone was seen once. The chain uses TRBV10-2 and TRBJ2-3; 7 positions agree with TRBD2. V lost 8 bases and J lost 8; bases outside the gene matches: 13. CDR3 length: 14 residues. Germline assignment: CDR1 WSHSY and CDR2 SAAADI. As DNA, the CDR3 is TGCGCCAGCGGACCGGGACTAACCGGCCGTACGCAGTATTTT. This gives the protein CASGPGLTGRTQYF.

V usage is TRBV12-3 or TRBV12-4 and J usage is TRBJ1-5, with no clear D. Between the trimmed V and J ends, which lost 7 bases and 7 bases, there was a span of 14 bases. The CDR3 totals 13 residues. The CDR3: CASNQNAWQPQHF. Here the CDR3 DNA reads TGTGCCAGCAACCAGAACGCTTGGCAGCCCCAGCATTTT.

The chain has TRBV28 and TRBJ1-1; 8 bases match TRBD1. Trimming removed 4 bases from V and 4 bases from J; junction bases left unmatched: 17. The CDR3 spans 18 residues. The germline gives CDR1 MDHEN, CDR2 SYDVKM. The chain's CDR3 is CASSSSQGGGLSGTEAFF. The DNA for the CDR3 is TGTGCCAGCAGTTCCTCACAGGGGGGGGGATTGTCCGGCACTGAAGCTTTCTTT.

J is TRBJ1-1 and V is TRBV9; 9 nucleotides align to TRBD1. Germline values: CDR1 SGDLS, CDR2 YYNGEE. This CDR3 region has 13 residues. Trimming cost V 3 bases and J 10 bases; bases outside gene matches: 7. CDR3 nucleotides: TGTGCCAGCAGCGCTGGGGACAGGGTGTCAGCTTTCTTT. Residues: CASSAGDRVSAFF.

The rearrangement links TRBV3-1 (or the pseudogene TRBV3-2) to TRBJ2-3, with TRBD2 identical over 9 bases. Germline trimming cut 7 bases from V and 0 bases from J; bases unmatched to any gene: 11. CDR1 is LGHDT, CDR2 YNNKEL, per germline (reference sequence). CDR3 size: 17 residues. The CDR3 nucleotides are TGTGCCAGCACCAGGACGAGCGGGGGGTCTAGCACAGATACGCAGTATTTT. Protein product: CASTRTSGGSSTDTQYF.

The chain links TRBV5-1 to TRBJ2-2; 14 bases line up with TRBD2. Losses at the gene ends were 2 bases for V and 0 bases for J; bases not matched to a gene: 3. Germline V gene lookup returns CDR1 SGHRS and CDR2 YFSETQ. The CDR3 loop spans 18 amino acids. The CDR3 nucleotides are TGCGCCAGCAGCTTCGGGACTAGCGGGGGCCCGAACACCGGGGAGCTGTTTTTT. Its protein product is CASSFGTSGGPNTGELFF.

The chain carries TRBV3-1 (or the pseudogene TRBV3-2) and TRBJ2-7, with TRBD2 identical over 8 bases. The length of the CDR3 is 17 residues. V gave up 1 base and J gave up 4 bases; unmatched junction bases: 12. Germline CDR1 reads LGHDT; CDR2 reads YNNKEL (reference sequence). CDR3 amino acids: CASSQVVGRVELYEQYF. DNA of the CDR3: TGTGCCAGCAGCCAAGTGGTCGGGAGGGTTGAATTGTACGAGCAGTACTTC.

DNA of the CDR3: TGTGCCAGCAGCACCCGCCAGGGCACAGCAGGTGAGCAGTTCTTC. Its protein product is CASSTRQGTAGEQFF. The rearrangement links TRBV7-2 to TRBJ2-1; a possible D gene is TRBD1 (5 bases). The CDR3 is 15 amino acids. Trimming shortened V by 5 bases and J by 9 bases, and 20 bases separated the two germline ends. The germline V gene encodes CDR1 SGHTA and CDR2 FQGNSA.

The chain carries TRBV6-1 and TRBJ2-7, with TRBD1 identical over 7 bases. With V trimmed by 3 bases and J by 0 bases, 5 bases remained unmatched. The CDR3 spans 15 residues. Germline CDR1 and CDR2: MNHNS and SASEGT. The CDR3 coding sequence is TGTGCCAGCAGTGACGGGACAGCCAGCTCCTACGAGCAGTACTTC. This codes for CASSDGTASSYEQYF.

V gene TRBV28 combines with J gene TRBJ2-7; 7 nucleotides match TRBD1. J lost 3 bases, V lost 5 bases, and 4 bases had no gene match. Per germline, CDR1 MDHEN and CDR2 SYDVKM. The CDR3 loop spans 13 amino acids. The CDR3 region is CASSPPGGYEQYF. CDR3 nucleotides: TGTGCCAGCAGTCCCCCAGGGGGCTACGAGCAGTACTTC.

The chain employs TRBV3-1 (or the pseudogene TRBV3-2) and TRBJ2-7; D uncertain. The CDR3 has 13 residues. Between the trimmed V and J ends, which lost 6 bases and 6 bases, there was a span of 15 bases. From germline, CDR1 is LGHDT and CDR2 YNNKEL (reference sequence). The CDR3 DNA reads TGTGCCAGCAGTCCCTGTGTAGTTAGCGAGCAGTACGTC. Amino acid sequence: CASSPCVVSEQYV.

This rearrangement joins TRBV4-2 to TRBJ1-6; D perhaps matches TRBD1 (5 bases). CDR1 is LGHNA, CDR2 YNFKEQ, per germline. The CDR3 totals 15 residues. V shed 0 bases and J shed 7 bases, with 10 bases lying between them. CDR3 bases: TGTGCCAGCAGCCAAGACGGCCAGGGCAATTCACCCCTCCACTTT. It yields the protein CASSQDGQGNSPLHF.

The chain carries TRBV21-1 and TRBJ2-3; the table's D call, TRBD2, has no DNA check behind it. TRBV21-1 is a documented pseudogene. There are 17 residues in the CDR3. The CDR3 sequence is CASSKEGSGALTDTQYF. The CDR3 nucleotides read TGTGCCAGCAGCAAAGAGGGCAGCGGAGCCCTCACAGATACGCAGTATTTT.

The chain combines TRBV5-1 with TRBJ1-5, with D hard to call. The CDR3 has 15 residues. Germline CDR1 is SGHRS and CDR2 is YFSETQ. Trimming shortened V by 4 bases and J by 0 bases, and 11 bases separated the two germline ends. CDR3 in amino acids: CASSPEGSSNQPQHF. The CDR3 bases are TGCGCCAGCAGCCCCGAGGGTTCTAGCAATCAGCCCCAGCATTTT.

On this clone: Other DNA variants within this sample encode the same CDR3. The rearrangement links TRBV20-1 to TRBJ2-1; perhaps TRBD2 as D (5 bases). The CDR3 has 10 residues. Trimming pared 4 bases from V and 7 bases from J, leaving 5 bases between. Germline V lookup: CDR1 DFQATT, CDR2 SNEGSKA (reference sequence). The CDR3 DNA reads TGCAGTGCTACGGGGAATGAGCAGTTCTTC. This sequence encodes CSATGNEQFF.

The chain has TRBV5-1 and TRBJ2-2; weak D call: TRBD2 (5 bases). V was trimmed by 0 bases and J by 0 bases, leaving 12 bases between them. Germline V CDR1 and CDR2: SGHRS, YFSETQ. The CDR3 contains 17 residues. The DNA of the CDR3 is TGCGCCAGCAGCTTGGTCCGGGGTCCGACGAACACCGGGGAGCTGTTTTTT. This encodes CASSLVRGPTNTGELFF.

The chain carries TRBV6-5 and TRBJ2-7; TRBD1 agrees at 9 bases. This CDR3 contains 14 residues. The germline V gene encodes CDR1 MNHEY and CDR2 SVGAGI. The V segment lost 9 bases and the J segment 3 bases; nucleotides outside the gene matches: 9. The DNA for the CDR3 is TGTGCCAGTTCACAGGGGGCCGTCATCTACGAGCAGTACGTC. As protein: CASSQGAVIYEQYV.

The rearrangement links TRBV11-1 to TRBJ2-5; 8 bases fit TRBD2. With V trimmed by 3 bases and J by 5 bases, 5 bases remained unmatched. This CDR3 spans 14 amino acids. Looked up from germline, CDR1 is SGHAT and CDR2 is FQDESV (reference sequence). For the CDR3, the DNA is TGTGCCAGCAGCTTGGGGACTAGGGTGGAGACCCAGTACTTC. It yields the protein CASSLGTRVETQYF.

CDR3 in amino acids: CASSTDRFSGELFF. The CDR3 nucleotides are TGTGCCAGTAGTACGGACAGGTTTTCCGGGGAGCTGTTTTTT. The rearrangement joins TRBV19 to TRBJ2-2; 7 bases are shared with TRBD1. Germline V gene sequence: CDR1 LNHDA, CDR2 SQIVND (reference sequence). The CDR3 length is 14 residues. V shed 4 bases and J 6 bases; nucleotides not matched to a gene: 5.

This chain uses TRBV14 with TRBJ2-3; TRBD1 matches at 9 bases. Germline V gene lookup returns CDR1 SGHDN and CDR2 FVKESK. This CDR3 is built from 15 residues. J was trimmed by 4 bases and V by 6 bases; bases with no gene match: 8. DNA for the CDR3: TGTGCCAGCAGTGTACAGGGGGCGTTGGCAGATACGCAGTATTTT. Translation gives CASSVQGALADTQYF.

V is TRBV6-1 and J is TRBJ2-2, with a weak D call TRBD2 (5 bases). CDR3 length: 18 residues. Trimming stripped 3 bases from V and 6 bases from J, with 23 bases between. CDR1 MNHNS and CDR2 SASEGT come from the germline V gene. DNA for the CDR3: TGTGCCAGCAGTGACGGTTACCTAGCTTCCTCGCCCGCCGGGGAGCTGTTTTTT. This encodes CASSDGYLASSPAGELFF.